This entry lists 11 T cell receptor beta chains sequenced from one sample in a study of blood T cell repertoires in COVID-19. The table came from immunoSEQ multiplex PCR; TCRdb's copy has only in-frame clones and leaves some out. The repertoire holds approximately 69,000 clones, with roughly 80% as singletons. The specimen was peripheral blood. All receptors derive from a woman in her sixties or seventies with acute or convalescent COVID-19.

This chain connects TRBV3-1 (or the pseudogene TRBV3-2) to TRBJ2-1; TRBD1 is a possible D gene (5 bases). V gave up 7 bases and J gave up 6 bases, with 16 bases separating them. CDR3 length: 14 amino acids. Germline V lookup: CDR1 LGHDT, CDR2 YNNKEL (reference sequence). For the CDR3, the DNA is TGTGCCAGCAAGGGGCAGGGTCAGGGCAATGAGCAGTTCTTC. This translates into CASKGQGQGNEQFF.

The table lists this clone with a few counts. The chain uses TRBV6-4 and TRBJ2-2; D might be TRBD2 (6 bases). CDR1 and CDR2 from the germline V gene are MRHNA and SNTAGT. This CDR3 contains 15 residues. The V and J ends lost 3 bases and 0 bases respectively, with 8 bases between them. CDR3 coding DNA: TGTGCCAGCAGTGAAGGCGGGACGAACACCGGGGAGCTGTTTTTT. This sequence encodes CASSEGGTNTGELFF.

As DNA, the CDR3 is TGTGCCAGCAGTTACGCCCCGGGCAGGGGCTATGGCTACACCTTC. Protein product: CASSYAPGRGYGYTF. The chain carries TRBV6-5 and TRBJ1-2; D is possibly TRBD1 (6 bases). The V and J ends lost 2 bases and 4 bases respectively, with 14 bases between them. CDR1 and CDR2 from the germline V gene are MNHEY and SVGAGI. The CDR3 is made up of 15 amino acids.

Only one count was recorded for this clone. The chain combines TRBV7-9 with TRBJ2-7; 10 bases match TRBD1. The J segment lost 1 base and the V segment lost 4 bases, leaving 7 bases of the junction unmatched. CDR1 is SEHNR, CDR2 FQNEAQ, per germline (reference sequence). The CDR3 contains 16 residues. Here the CDR3 reads CASSSPGTGVSYEQYF. In DNA form, the CDR3 reads TGTGCCAGCAGCTCCCCCGGGACAGGGGTTTCCTACGAGCAGTACTTC.

Only a few counts were recorded for this clone. The chain combines TRBV2 with TRBJ1-1; D is perhaps TRBD1 (6 bases). With 7 bases removed from V and 11 bases from J, the gap between germline ends came to 20 bases. In germline, CDR1 is SNHLY, CDR2 FYNNEI. The CDR3 totals 13 residues. CDR3 sequence reads: CASTLLRGEGAFF. CDR3 nucleotides: TGTGCCAGCACTCTCCTCAGGGGCGAAGGGGCTTTCTTT. Variable domain in full (rest from reference TRBV2 and TRBJ1-1): EPEVTQTPSHQVTQMGQEVILRCVPISNHLYFYWYRQILGQKVEFLVSFYNNEISEKSEIFDDQFSVERPDGSNFTLKIRSTKLEDSAMYFCASTLLRGEGAFFGQGTRLTVV.

This sequence joins TRBV3-1 (or the pseudogene TRBV3-2) and TRBJ2-7, with D possibly matching TRBD2 (6 bases). The CDR3 runs 14 residues. Trimming left V 2 bases short and J 2 bases short, with 10 bases between. CDR1 is LGHDT and CDR2 is YNNKEL in the germline V gene (reference sequence). In nucleotides, the CDR3 is TGTGCCAGCAGCCAACGGGCGGGACCCTACGAGCAGTACTTC. Translating gives CASSQRAGPYEQYF.

The chain has TRBV7-9 and TRBJ1-2; D gene uncertain. This CDR3 is built from 14 residues. Trimming took off 1 base at V and 4 bases at J, with 10 bases between the two ends. Germline-derived CDR1 and CDR2 are SEHNR and FQNEAQ (reference sequence). CDR3 sequence: CASSLGGGGYGYTF. CDR3 nucleotides: TGTGCCAGCAGCTTAGGCGGCGGTGGCTATGGCTACACCTTC.

The genes are TRBV6-5 and TRBJ2-3; weak D call: TRBD2 (5 bases). The V gene lost 7 bases and the J gene lost 2 bases, with 13 bases spanning the gap. Germline lookup yields CDR1 MNHEY and CDR2 SVGAGI. The CDR3 contains 14 residues. CDR3 residues: CASKERINTDTQYF. In DNA form, the CDR3 reads TGTGCCAGCAAGGAGCGGATCAACACAGATACGCAGTATTTT.

The genes are TRBV9 and TRBJ1-6; D gene uncertain. Trimming took off 0 bases at V and 7 bases at J, with 8 bases between the two ends. This CDR3 is 14 amino acids long. From germline, CDR1 is SGDLS and CDR2 YYNGEE. CDR3 amino acids: CASSVGGYNSPLHF. In DNA form, the CDR3 reads TGTGCCAGCAGCGTAGGAGGGTACAATTCACCCCTCCACTTT.

V is TRBV5-1 and J is TRBJ2-7; D is perhaps TRBD1 (5 bases). The CDR3 runs to 14 residues. The ends were cut back, 2 bases at V and 2 bases at J, with 11 bases in the middle. CDR1 and CDR2 from the germline V gene are SGHRS and YFSETQ. CDR3 sequence (DNA): TGCGCCAGCAGCTTACAGGCGTCTCCCTACGAGCAGTACTTC. Translation gives CASSLQASPYEQYF.

This chain links TRBV6-1 with TRBJ1-5; 9 nucleotides align to TRBD1. Germline trimming cut 3 bases from V and 6 bases from J; bases unmatched to any gene: 3. This CDR3 contains 14 residues. Per germline, CDR1 MNHNS and CDR2 SASEGT. DNA for the CDR3: TGTGCCAGCAGTGAGGGACAGGGAGGTCAGCCCCAGCATTTT. It specifies CASSEGQGGQPQHF.